Here is one T cell receptor beta chain with its context. Sequencing used immunoSEQ multiplex PCR; TCRdb keeps in-frame clones, though not all of them. The table includes some 130,000 clones, 60% to 75% detected once. J lost 2 bases, V lost 5 bases, and 4 bases had no gene match. In germline, CDR1 is MDHEN, CDR2 SYDVKM. This CDR3 region has 15 residues. These data originate in a study of blood T cell repertoires in COVID-19. The V gene is TRBV28, the J gene TRBJ1-4; 8 bases line up with TRBD1. The clonotype was recovered from a woman aged 70 to 79 with acute or convalescent COVID-19. Material for sequencing was peripheral blood. CDR3 loop: CASSTYRGTNEKLFF. CDR3 bases: TGTGCCAGCAGTACCTACAGGGGGACTAATGAAAAACTGTTTTTT.